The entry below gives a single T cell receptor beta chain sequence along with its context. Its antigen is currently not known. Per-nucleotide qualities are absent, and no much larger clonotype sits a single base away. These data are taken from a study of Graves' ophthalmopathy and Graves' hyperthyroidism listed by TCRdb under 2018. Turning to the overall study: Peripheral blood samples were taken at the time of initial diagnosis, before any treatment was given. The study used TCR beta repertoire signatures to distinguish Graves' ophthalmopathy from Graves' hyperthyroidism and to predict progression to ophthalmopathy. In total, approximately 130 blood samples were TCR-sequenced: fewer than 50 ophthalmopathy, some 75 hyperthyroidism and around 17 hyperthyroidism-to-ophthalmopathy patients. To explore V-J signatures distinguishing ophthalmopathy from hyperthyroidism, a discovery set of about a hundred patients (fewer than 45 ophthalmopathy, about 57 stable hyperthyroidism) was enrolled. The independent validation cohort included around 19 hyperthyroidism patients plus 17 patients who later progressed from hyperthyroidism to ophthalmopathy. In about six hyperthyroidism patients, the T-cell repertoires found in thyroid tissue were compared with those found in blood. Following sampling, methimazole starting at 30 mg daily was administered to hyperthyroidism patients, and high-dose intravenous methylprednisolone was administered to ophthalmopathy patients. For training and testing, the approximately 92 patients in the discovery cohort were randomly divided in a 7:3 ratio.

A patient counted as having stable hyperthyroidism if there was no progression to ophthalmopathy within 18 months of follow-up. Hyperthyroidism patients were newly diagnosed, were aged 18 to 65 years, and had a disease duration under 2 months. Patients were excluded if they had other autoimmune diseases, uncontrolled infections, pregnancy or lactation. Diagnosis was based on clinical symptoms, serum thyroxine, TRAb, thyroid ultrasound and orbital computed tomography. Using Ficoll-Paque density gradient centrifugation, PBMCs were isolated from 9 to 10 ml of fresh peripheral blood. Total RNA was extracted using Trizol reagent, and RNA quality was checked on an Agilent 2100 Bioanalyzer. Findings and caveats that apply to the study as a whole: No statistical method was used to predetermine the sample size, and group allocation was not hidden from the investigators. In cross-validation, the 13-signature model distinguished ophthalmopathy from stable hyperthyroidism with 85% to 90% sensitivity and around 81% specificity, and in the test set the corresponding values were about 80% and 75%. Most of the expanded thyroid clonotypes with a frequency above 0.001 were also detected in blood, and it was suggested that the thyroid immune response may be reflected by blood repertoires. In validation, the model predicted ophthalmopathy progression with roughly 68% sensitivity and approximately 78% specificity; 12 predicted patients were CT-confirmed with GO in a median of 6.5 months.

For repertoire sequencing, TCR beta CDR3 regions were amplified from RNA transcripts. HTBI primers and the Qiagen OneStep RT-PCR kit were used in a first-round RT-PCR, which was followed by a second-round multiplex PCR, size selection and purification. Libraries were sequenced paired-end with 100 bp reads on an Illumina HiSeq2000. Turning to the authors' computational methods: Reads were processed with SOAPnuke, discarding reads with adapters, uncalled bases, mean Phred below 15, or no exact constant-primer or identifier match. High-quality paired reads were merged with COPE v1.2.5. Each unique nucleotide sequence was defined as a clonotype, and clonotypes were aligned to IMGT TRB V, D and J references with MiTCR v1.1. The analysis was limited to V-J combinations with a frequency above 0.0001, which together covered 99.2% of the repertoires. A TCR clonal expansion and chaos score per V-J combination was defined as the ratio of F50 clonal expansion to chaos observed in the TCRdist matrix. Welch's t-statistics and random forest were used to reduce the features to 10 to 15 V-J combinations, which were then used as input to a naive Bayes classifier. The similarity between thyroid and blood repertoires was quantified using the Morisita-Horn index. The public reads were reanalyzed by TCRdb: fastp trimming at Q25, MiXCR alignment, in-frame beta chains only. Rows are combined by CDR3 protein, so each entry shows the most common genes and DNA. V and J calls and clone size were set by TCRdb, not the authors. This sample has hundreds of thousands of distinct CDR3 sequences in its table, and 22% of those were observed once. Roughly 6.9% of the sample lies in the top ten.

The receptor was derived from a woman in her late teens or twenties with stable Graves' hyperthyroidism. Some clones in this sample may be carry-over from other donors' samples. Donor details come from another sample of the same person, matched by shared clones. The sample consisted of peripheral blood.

The DNA sequence reads TGTGCCAGTGGCCCCCTCGGGGACAGCAGTATCGAGACCCAGTACTTC. Translated, this gives CASGPLGDSSIETQYF. Recombination connected TRBV19 to TRBJ2-5; TRBD1 agrees with 7 junctional bases. From the cysteine through the phenylalanine, the CDR3 covers 16 amino acids. CDR3 DNA only is kept here, 48 bases in frame from base 1. Trimming removed 8 bases from V and 5 bases from J; the gene matches leave 17 bases unexplained. Taken from the germline V gene (reference sequence), the CDR1 and CDR2 loops are LNHDA and SQIVND.